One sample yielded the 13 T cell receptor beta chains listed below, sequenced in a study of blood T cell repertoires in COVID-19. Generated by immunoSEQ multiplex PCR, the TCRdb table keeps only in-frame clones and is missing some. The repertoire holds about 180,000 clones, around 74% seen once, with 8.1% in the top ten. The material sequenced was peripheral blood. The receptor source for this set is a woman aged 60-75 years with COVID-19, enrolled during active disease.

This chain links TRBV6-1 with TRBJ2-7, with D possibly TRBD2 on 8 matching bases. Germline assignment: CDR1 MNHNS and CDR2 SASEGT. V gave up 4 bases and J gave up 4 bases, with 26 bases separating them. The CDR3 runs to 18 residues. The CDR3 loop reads CASSGQGVEAGAAYEQYF. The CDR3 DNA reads TGTGCCAGCAGTGGCCAGGGGGTGGAAGCGGGAGCGGCGTACGAGCAGTACTTC.

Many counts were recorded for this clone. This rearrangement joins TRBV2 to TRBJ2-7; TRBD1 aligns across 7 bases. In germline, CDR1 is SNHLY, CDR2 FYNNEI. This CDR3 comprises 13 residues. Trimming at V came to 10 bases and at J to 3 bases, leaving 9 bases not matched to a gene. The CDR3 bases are TGTGCCATCCTTGGGACAGAACACTACGAGCAGTACTTC. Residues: CAILGTEHYEQYF.

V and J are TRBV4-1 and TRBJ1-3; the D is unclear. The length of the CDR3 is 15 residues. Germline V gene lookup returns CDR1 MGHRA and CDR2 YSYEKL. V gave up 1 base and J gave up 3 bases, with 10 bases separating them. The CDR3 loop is CASSQVPGDGNTIYF. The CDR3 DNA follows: TGCGCCAGCAGCCAAGTACCGGGAGATGGAAACACCATATATTTT.

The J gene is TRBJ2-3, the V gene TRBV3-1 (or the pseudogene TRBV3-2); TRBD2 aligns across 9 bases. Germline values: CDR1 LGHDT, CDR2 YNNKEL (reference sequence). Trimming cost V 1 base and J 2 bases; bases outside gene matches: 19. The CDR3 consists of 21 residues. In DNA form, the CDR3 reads TGTGCCAGCAGCCAAGTGGCGGGGGGGCTCGTACGTGTAACCATCACAGATACGCAGTATTTT. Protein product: CASSQVAGGLVRVTITDTQYF.

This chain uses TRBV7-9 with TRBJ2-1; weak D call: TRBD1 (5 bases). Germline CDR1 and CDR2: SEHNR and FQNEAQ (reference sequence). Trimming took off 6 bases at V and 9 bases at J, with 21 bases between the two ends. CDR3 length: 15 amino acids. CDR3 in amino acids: CASRDQGQGVGEQFF. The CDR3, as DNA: TGTGCCAGCAGGGATCAAGGCCAGGGTGTTGGTGAGCAGTTCTTC.

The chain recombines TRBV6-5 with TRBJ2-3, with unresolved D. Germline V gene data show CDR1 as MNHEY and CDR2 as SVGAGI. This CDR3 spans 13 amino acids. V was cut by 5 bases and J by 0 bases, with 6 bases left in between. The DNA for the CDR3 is TGTGCCAGCAGTCGACTTAGCACAGATACGCAGTATTTT. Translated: CASSRLSTDTQYF.

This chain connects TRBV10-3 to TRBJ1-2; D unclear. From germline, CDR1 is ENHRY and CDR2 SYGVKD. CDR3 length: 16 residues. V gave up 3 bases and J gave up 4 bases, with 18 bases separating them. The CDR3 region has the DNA TGTGCCATCAGTGATGGGCCGGCCAATGAAGGCTATGGCTACACCTTC. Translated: CAISDGPANEGYGYTF.

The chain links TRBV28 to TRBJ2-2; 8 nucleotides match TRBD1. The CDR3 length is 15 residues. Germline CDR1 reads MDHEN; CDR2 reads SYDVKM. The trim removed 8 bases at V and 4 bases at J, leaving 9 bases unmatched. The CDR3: CASGYRTGRTGELFF. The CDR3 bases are TGTGCCAGCGGATACCGGACAGGGCGCACCGGGGAGCTGTTTTTT.

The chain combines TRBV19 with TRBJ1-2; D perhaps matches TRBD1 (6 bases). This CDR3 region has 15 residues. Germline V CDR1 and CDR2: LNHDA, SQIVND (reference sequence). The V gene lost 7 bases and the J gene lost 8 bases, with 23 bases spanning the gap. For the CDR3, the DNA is TGTGCCAGTACCACCTCCTCGCGGGGGGCGGTCGGCTACACCTTC. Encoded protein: CASTTSSRGAVGYTF. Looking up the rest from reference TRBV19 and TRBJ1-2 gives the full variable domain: DGGITQSPKYLFRKEGQNVTLSCEQNLNHDAMYWYRQDPGQGLRLIYYSQIVNDFQKGDIAEGYSVSREKKESFPLTVTSAQKNPTAFYLCASTTSSRGAVGYTFGSGTRLTVV.

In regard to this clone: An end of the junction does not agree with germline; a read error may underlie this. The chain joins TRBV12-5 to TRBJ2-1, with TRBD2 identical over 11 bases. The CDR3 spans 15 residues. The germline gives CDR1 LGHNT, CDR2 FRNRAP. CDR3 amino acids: CASGTGTSGDNGQFF. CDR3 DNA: TGTGCTAGTGGCACCGGGACTAGCGGCGACAATGGGCAGTTCTTC.

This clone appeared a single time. CDR3 nucleotides: TGCGCCAGCAGCCAAGGGTCTCGAGGGATCCAAGAGACCCAGTACTTC. Its translation is CASSQGSRGIQETQYF. This chain connects TRBV4-1 to TRBJ2-5; D is perhaps TRBD2 (5 bases). The ends were cut back, 1 base at V and 1 base at J, with 13 bases in the middle. The CDR3 contains 16 residues. Germline CDR1 reads MGHRA; CDR2 reads YSYEKL.

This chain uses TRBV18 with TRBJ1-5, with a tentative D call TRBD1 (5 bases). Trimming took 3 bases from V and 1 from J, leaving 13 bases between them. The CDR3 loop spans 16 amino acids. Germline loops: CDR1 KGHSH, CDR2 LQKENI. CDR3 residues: CASSPRAAESNQPQHF. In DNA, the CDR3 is TGTGCCAGCTCACCCAGGGCCGCGGAAAGCAATCAGCCCCAGCATTTT.

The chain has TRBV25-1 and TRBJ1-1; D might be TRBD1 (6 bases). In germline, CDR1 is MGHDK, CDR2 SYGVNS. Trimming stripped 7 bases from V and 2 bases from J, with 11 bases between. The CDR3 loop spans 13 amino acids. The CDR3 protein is CASIPDSNTEAFF. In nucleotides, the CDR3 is TGTGCCAGCATCCCGGACAGTAACACTGAAGCTTTCTTT.